One sample yielded the 14 T cell receptor beta chains listed below, sequenced in a study of cytotoxic CD8 clonotypes in ibrutinib-treated CLL. Libraries were prepared by immunoSEQ multiplex PCR; TCRdb keeps only in-frame clonotypes and omits some of them. Of under 300,000 clones in the sample, roughly 70% were seen once. The input for sequencing was PBMCs, taken after 24 months of ibrutinib treatment. All receptors derive from a human donor with chronic lymphocytic leukemia.

The chain has TRBV27 and TRBJ2-7, with 9 bases lining up with TRBD1. The CDR3 is made up of 14 amino acids. CDR1 MNHEY and CDR2 SMNVEV come from the germline V gene (reference sequence). V dropped 4 bases and J dropped 2; count of bases not matched to a gene: 3. For the CDR3, the DNA is TGTGCCAGCAGTTACAGGGGGCTGCCCTACGAGCAGTACTTC. Protein sequence: CASSYRGLPYEQYF.

V usage is TRBV9 and J usage is TRBJ2-3, with D possibly matching TRBD2 (6 bases). The CDR3 totals 16 residues. Germline lookup yields CDR1 SGDLS and CDR2 YYNGEE. Between the trimmed V and J ends, which lost 1 base and 3 bases, there was a span of 15 bases. The CDR3 spells CASSVLSGSSTDTQYF. The CDR3 DNA is TGTGCCAGCAGCGTATTATCCGGGAGTTCGACAGATACGCAGTATTTT.

This chain connects TRBV9 to TRBJ2-1, with D unclear. Trimming stripped 0 bases from V and 10 bases from J, with 20 bases between. The CDR3 is 16 residues long. Germline CDR1 and CDR2: SGDLS and YYNGEE. The CDR3 DNA follows: TGTGCCAGCAGCGTAGCCGAAGGATCCATCCTTCTGGAGCAGTTCTTC. It encodes CASSVAEGSILLEQFF.

This clone showed up just a few times. The J gene is TRBJ1-5, the V gene TRBV7-2; D remains unclear. CDR3 length equals 15 residues. Trimming removed 1 base from V and 2 bases from J, with 9 bases in between. Germline CDR1 is SGHTA and CDR2 is FQGNSA. The CDR3 loop reads CASSLEGIGNQPQHF. CDR3 DNA: TGTGCCAGCAGCTTAGAAGGGATCGGCAATCAGCCCCAGCATTTT.

The chain recombines TRBV7-7 with TRBJ2-6; no firm D call. The germline V gene encodes CDR1 SSHAT and CDR2 FNYEAQ (reference sequence). The CDR3 sequence is 13 residues long. V lost 11 bases to trimming and J lost 3 bases, with 11 bases between them. CDR3 residues: CALVDGGANVLTF. DNA for the CDR3: TGTGCCCTGGTCGACGGTGGGGCCAACGTCCTGACTTTC.

V is TRBV9 and J is TRBJ2-1; a weak D match, TRBD2 (5 bases). V dropped 0 bases and J dropped 1 base, with 8 bases sitting between them. Germline loops: CDR1 SGDLS, CDR2 YYNGEE. The length of the CDR3 is 15 residues. The CDR3: CASSVVAYSYNEQFF. The CDR3 DNA follows: TGTGCCAGCAGCGTAGTAGCGTATTCCTACAATGAGCAGTTCTTC.

This clone has only one observation. The chain employs TRBV6-7 and TRBJ2-7, with TRBD2 matching over 8 bases. TRBV6-7 is an open reading frame, and its role is uncertain. V lost 11 bases, J lost 0 bases, and 18 bases stayed unmatched. The CDR3 extends over 17 amino acids. The CDR3 DNA is TGTGCCTTCCCTGCAGCTTCGGGACTAGGTTCCTCCTACGAGCAGTACTTC. Its translation: CAFPAASGLGSSYEQYF.

This sequence joins TRBV2 and TRBJ2-7; 7 bases line up with TRBD1. This CDR3 contains 12 residues. Germline values: CDR1 SNHLY, CDR2 FYNNEI. Losses at the gene ends were 5 bases for V and 6 bases for J; bases not matched to a gene: 4. This chain's CDR3 is CASSKDRAEQYF. The CDR3 bases are TGTGCCAGCAGTAAAGACAGGGCCGAGCAGTACTTC.

On this clone itself: Other DNA variants within this sample encode the same CDR3. V gene TRBV28 combines with J gene TRBJ1-2, with 7 bases that match TRBD1. V dropped 6 bases and J dropped 4; count of bases not matched to a gene: 5. The CDR3 is 13 amino acids. Germline CDR1 is MDHEN and CDR2 is SYDVKM. This CDR3 reads CASSPGGGYGYTF. The CDR3 nucleotides read TGTGCCAGCAGCCCAGGGGGGGGCTATGGCTACACCTTC.

This chain links TRBV20-1 with TRBJ1-1, with TRBD1 as a possible D gene (6 bases). The ends were cut back, 6 bases at V and 8 bases at J, with 13 bases in the middle. Germline CDR1 and CDR2: DFQATT and SNEGSKA (reference sequence). The CDR3 is 11 amino acids. CDR3: CSAPGTGEAFF. The CDR3 DNA reads as TGCAGTGCCCCTGGTACAGGGGAAGCTTTCTTT.

The rearrangement links TRBV9 to TRBJ2-2; no definite D call. Looked up from germline, CDR1 is SGDLS and CDR2 is YYNGEE. V dropped 3 bases and J dropped 4 bases, with 16 bases sitting between them. This CDR3 is 16 amino acids long. This CDR3 reads CASSDGQKNPTGELFF. CDR3 coding DNA: TGTGCCAGCAGCGATGGGCAGAAAAATCCCACCGGGGAGCTGTTTTTT.

This rearrangement joins TRBV28 to TRBJ2-7; maybe TRBD2 (6 bases). V was clipped by 6 bases and J by 5 bases, with 17 bases between them. The CDR3 runs 14 residues. Germline lookup yields CDR1 MDHEN and CDR2 SYDVKM. CDR3 bases: TGTGCCAGCAGGGGAGGAGGACACTCGGACGAGCAGTACTTC. This encodes CASRGGGHSDEQYF.

This clone was recorded only once. The chain has TRBV7-8 and TRBJ1-4; 7 bases agree with TRBD1. J lost 0 bases, V lost 4 bases, and 8 bases had no gene match. This CDR3 has 17 residues. Germline lookup yields CDR1 SGHVS and CDR2 FQNEAQ. The CDR3 nucleotides are TGTGCCAGCAGCTCATGGACAGGTCTTGCAACTAATGAAAAACTGTTTTTT. The encoded protein is CASSSWTGLATNEKLFF.

The rearrangement joins TRBV25-1 to TRBJ2-3, with 15 positions matching TRBD2. After removal of 6 bases from V and 4 bases from J, the junction contained 5 bases not matched to a gene. There are 16 residues in the CDR3. Germline V gene data show CDR1 as MGHDK and CDR2 as SYGVNS. CDR3 loop: CASRGGTSGRSDTQYF. The CDR3 DNA is TGTGCCAGCAGAGGGGGGACTAGCGGGAGGTCAGATACGCAGTATTTT.